This T cell receptor beta chain stems from a study of cytomegalovirus exposure and HLA in healthy donors. The CDR3 spans 14 residues. The V and J ends lost 5 bases and 4 bases respectively, with 14 bases between them. The germline gives CDR1 PRHDT, CDR2 FYEKMQ (reference sequence). Data came from immunoSEQ multiplex PCR; TCRdb stores just in-frame clones and leaves some out. The data contain fewer than 70,000 clones, roughly 95% of them singletons. This TCR came from a woman younger than 35 in good health and CMV-seropositive. V is TRBV13 and J is TRBJ1-1, with D possibly matching TRBD1 (6 bases). Input material: PBMCs. CDR3 loop: CASSLRGGVTEAFF. The CDR3 DNA reads TGTGCCAGCAGCCTGCGGGGGGGCGTCACTGAAGCTTTCTTT.